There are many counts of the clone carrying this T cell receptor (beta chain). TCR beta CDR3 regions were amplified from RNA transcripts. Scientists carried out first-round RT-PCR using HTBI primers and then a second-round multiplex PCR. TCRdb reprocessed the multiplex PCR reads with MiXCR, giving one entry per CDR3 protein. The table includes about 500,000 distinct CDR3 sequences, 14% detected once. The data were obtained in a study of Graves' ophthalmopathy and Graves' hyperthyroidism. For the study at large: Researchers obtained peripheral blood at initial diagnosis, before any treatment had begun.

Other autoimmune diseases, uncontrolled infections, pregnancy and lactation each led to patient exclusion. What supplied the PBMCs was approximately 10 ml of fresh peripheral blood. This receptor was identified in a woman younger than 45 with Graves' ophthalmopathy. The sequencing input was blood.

The chain's CDR3 is CASSSGTGDYTF. CDR3 nucleotide sequence: TGTGCCAGCAGCTCCGGGACAGGGGACTACACCTTC. The rearrangement uses TRBV7-8 and TRBJ1-2, with 10 bases aligning to TRBD1. The germline CDR1 and CDR2 sequences are SGHVS and FQNEAQ. The CDR3 runs to 12 residues. Trimming at V came to 4 bases and at J to 10 bases, leaving 3 bases not matched to a gene.